This T cell receptor (beta chain) was sequenced for a study of T cells in Graves' hyperthyroidism and ophthalmopathy (dated by TCRdb to between 2019 and 2020). Regarding the study in general: Peripheral blood samples were taken at the time of initial diagnosis, prior to any treatment. Whether ophthalmopathy could be predicted prospectively was tested in an independent validation cohort made up of under 20 hyperthyroidism patients plus 17 patients who later progressed to ophthalmopathy. To identify TCR V-J signatures that set the groups apart, the researchers used a discovery cohort of about a hundred patients, made up of 40 to 45 with Graves' ophthalmopathy and 57 with stable Graves' hyperthyroidism. Once sampling was done, hyperthyroidism patients were given methimazole at a starting dose of 30 mg daily, whereas ophthalmopathy patients were given high-dose intravenous methylprednisolone. According to the paper, TCR Vbeta CDR3 sequencing was carried out on 135 peripheral blood samples, which came from 40 to 45 ophthalmopathy, around 75 hyperthyroidism and about 17 progressor patients. The study also compared thyroid tissue and blood T-cell repertoires from about 6 Graves' hyperthyroidism patients. For training and testing, the 80 to 100 patients in the discovery cohort were randomly divided in a 7:3 ratio.

General findings and caveats noted by the study authors: In cross-validation, a model built on a 13 V-J signature told ophthalmopathy apart from stable hyperthyroidism with approximately 90% sensitivity and 81% to 82% specificity, and in testing the same model reached 80%/75%. In validation, the model predicted progression to ophthalmopathy a median of approximately 6.6 months before onset, with over 60% sensitivity and about 75% specificity. Most expanded thyroid clonotypes (frequency above 0.001) were also detected in blood, a finding suggesting that blood repertoires may reflect thyroid immune responses. Sample size was not statistically predetermined, and blinding of investigators to group allocation was not performed.

This clonotype has a count of ten or more. Its antigen remains undetermined. No qualities accompany the bases; no much larger clone lies one base away. Amplification of TCR beta CDR3 regions was carried out from RNA transcripts. A first-round RT-PCR of the TCR CDR3 used the HTBI primer set with the Qiagen OneStep RT-PCR kit. A second multiplex PCR round built the libraries, followed by size selection and purification. Paired-end sequencing of the libraries was performed with 100 bp reads on an Illumina HiSeq2000. The paper's data handling went like this. SOAPnuke was used to process the raw data, removing reads that contained adapters or uncalled bases, had a mean Phred below 15, or lacked an exact match to the constant primer or identifier. High-quality paired reads were merged with COPE v1.2.5, and unique nucleotide sequences were defined as clonotypes. Clonotypes were aligned to IMGT TRBV, TRBD and TRBJ reference segments using MiTCR v1.1. Only V-J combinations with frequency above 0.0001, covering 99.2% of repertoires, were analysed. The TCS score was defined as the ratio of F50 (clonal expansion) to E x V (chaos), calculated using BLOSUM62-based TCRdist between CDR3 peptides within each V-J. Welch's t-statistics and random forest reduced around 520 V-J features to under 15, which were used in a naive Bayes classifier (R e1071). TCRdb cleaned the public reads at Q25 with fastp, built clones with MiXCR and kept in-frame beta chains. Each record represents a unique CDR3 protein, reported with the most common genes and DNA among its rows. The V and J calls and clone size are TCRdb's, not the authors'. Across this sample there are 300,000 or so distinct CDR3 sequences, with 15% to 20% seen only once. The leading ten clones occupy roughly 49% of the sample.

CDR1 and CDR2, looked up from the germline V gene, are MDHEN and SYDVKM. The CDR3 contains 16 residues, cysteine and phenylalanine counted. Just CDR3 DNA is preserved here, 48 bases in frame from base 1. Relative to germline, V is missing 3 bases and J is missing 1 base, with 6 bases of the junction outside any gene match. Graves' hyperthyroidism was defined as stable when no progression to ophthalmopathy occurred over 18 months of follow-up. Hyperthyroidism patients were newly diagnosed, had a disease duration of under 2 months, and were aged 18 to 65 years. Patients with uncontrolled infections, other autoimmune diseases, pregnancy or lactation were excluded. Clinical symptoms, serum thyroxine and TRAb, thyroid ultrasound, and orbital computed tomography formed the basis for the diagnoses. PBMCs were isolated from about 9.1 ml of fresh peripheral blood by Ficoll-Paque density gradient centrifugation. Total RNA was extracted using Trizol reagent, and RNA quality was assessed on an Agilent 2100 Bioanalyzer.

The chain joins TRBV28 to TRBJ1-5, and 7 bases in between align with TRBD1. The material sequenced was blood. This TCR was sampled from a woman between 45 and 65 years old with Graves' hyperthyroidism. The DNA reads TGTGCCAGCAGTTTTCAGACAGGGTCGAGCAATCAGCCCCAGCATTTT. This yields the protein CASSFQTGSSNQPQHF.